This TCR beta chain was identified during a study of OX40 agonist ivuxolimab in advanced cancers. Across the whole study: Recorded diagnoses for dose-escalation patients were hepatocellular carcinoma, melanoma, renal cell or head and neck cancer. Study results and limitations: Some nonresponders additionally presented with little normalized T-cell clonal expansion. CD4+ and CD8+ blood T cells expanded clonally by week 6 at 0.1 to 3.0 mg/kg.

This CDR3 contains 11 residues. The V gene's germline CDR1 is GTSNPN and CDR2 SVGIG (reference sequence). Trimming took off 4 bases at V and 2 bases at J, with 5 bases between the two ends. A remark on this clone: Its target is unknown.

Profiling relied on immunoSEQ multiplex PCR, and the TCRdb table lists in-frame clones only, not all of them. The sample gives about 76,000 clones, around 80% of which show up once; approximately 1.7% is in the top ten. The TCR sequence derives from an adult with an advanced solid tumor such as melanoma, head and neck, liver or kidney cancer. V and J are TRBV30 and TRBJ1-2; no reliable D call. Sequencing was performed on CD4+ or CD8+ T cells sorted from blood, taken in a trial of the OX40 agonist ivuxolimab. CDR3 region: CAWTKNYGYTF. CDR3 nucleotide sequence: TGTGCCTGGACGAAGAACTATGGCTACACCTTC.